This TCR beta chain was documented in a study of blood T cell repertoires in COVID-19. This clone was observed a single time. Per the study methods: Quantification of nucleated cells was approximated via reference gene primer amplification. Sequencing was performed with immunoSEQ multiplex PCR; in TCRdb, only in-frame clones are kept and a portion is missing. That table gives V, J and clone size, and the DNA gave D and trimming. The sample includes over 200,000 clones, over 80% seen only once; the top ten take 6.8%. Germline V gene sequence: CDR1 MDHEN, CDR2 SYDVKM. CDR3 length equals 12 residues. Trimming pared 1 base from V and 6 bases from J, leaving 7 bases between.

Sequencing input: PBMCs or T cells enriched from blood (not recorded which). This TCR derives from a woman aged 40 to 50 who had recovered from COVID-19. This chain links TRBV28 with TRBJ2-7, with D perhaps matching TRBD1 (5 bases). In DNA, the CDR3 is TGTGCCAGCAGTTTATCAGGGTTCGAGCAGTACTTC. It is translated as CASSLSGFEQYF. Complete variable domain (other parts from reference TRBV28 and TRBJ2-7): DVKVTQSSRYLVKRTGEKVFLECVQDMDHENMFWYRQDPGLGLRLIYFSYDVKMKEKGDIPEGYSVSREKKERFSLILESASTNQTSMYLCASSLSGFEQYFGPGTRLTVT.